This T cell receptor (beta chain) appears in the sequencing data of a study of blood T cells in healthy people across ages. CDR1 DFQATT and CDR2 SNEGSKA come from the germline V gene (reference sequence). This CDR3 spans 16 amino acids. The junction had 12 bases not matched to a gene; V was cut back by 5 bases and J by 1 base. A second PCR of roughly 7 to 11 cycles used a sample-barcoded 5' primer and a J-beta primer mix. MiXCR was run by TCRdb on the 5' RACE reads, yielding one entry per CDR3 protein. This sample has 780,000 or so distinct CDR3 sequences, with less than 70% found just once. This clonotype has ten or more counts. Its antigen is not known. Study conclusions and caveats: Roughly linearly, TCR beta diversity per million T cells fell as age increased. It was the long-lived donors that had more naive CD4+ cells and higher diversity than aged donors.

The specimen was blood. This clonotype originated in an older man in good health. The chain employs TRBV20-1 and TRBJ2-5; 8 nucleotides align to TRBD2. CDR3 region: CSASPLPTSAQETQYF. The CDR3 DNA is TGCAGTGCTTCCCCCCTCCCGACTAGCGCCCAAGAGACCCAGTACTTC.